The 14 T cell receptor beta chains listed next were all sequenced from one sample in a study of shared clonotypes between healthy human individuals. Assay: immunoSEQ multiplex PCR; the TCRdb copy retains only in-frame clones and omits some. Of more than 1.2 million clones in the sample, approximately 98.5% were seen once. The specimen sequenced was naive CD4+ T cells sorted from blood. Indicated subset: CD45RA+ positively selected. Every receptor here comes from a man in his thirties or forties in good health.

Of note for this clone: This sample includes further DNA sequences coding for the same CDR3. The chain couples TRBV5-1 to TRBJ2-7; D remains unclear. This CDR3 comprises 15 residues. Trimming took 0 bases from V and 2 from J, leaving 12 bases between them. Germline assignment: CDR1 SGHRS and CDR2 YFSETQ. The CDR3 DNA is TGCGCCAGCAGCTTGGGGCTTGCCGGACCCTACGAGCAGTACTTC. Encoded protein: CASSLGLAGPYEQYF.

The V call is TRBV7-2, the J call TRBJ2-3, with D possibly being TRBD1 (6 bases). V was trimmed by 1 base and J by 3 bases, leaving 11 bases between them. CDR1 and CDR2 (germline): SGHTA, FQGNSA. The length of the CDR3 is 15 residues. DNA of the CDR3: TGTGCCAGCAGCTTAGGGAGGCAGGGGACAGATACGCAGTATTTT. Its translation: CASSLGRQGTDTQYF.

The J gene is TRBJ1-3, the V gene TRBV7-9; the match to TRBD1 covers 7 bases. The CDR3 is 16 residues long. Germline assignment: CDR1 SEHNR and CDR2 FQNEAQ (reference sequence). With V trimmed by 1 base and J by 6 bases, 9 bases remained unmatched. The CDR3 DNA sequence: TGTGCCAGCAGCTTAGTCCTACAGGGGACGGAAAACACCATATATTTT. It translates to CASSLVLQGTENTIYF. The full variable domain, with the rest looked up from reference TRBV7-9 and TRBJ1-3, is DTGVSQNPRHKITKRGQNVTFRCDPISEHNRLYWYRQTLGQGPEFLTYFQNEAQLEKSRLLSDRFSAERPKGSFSTLEIQRTEQGDSAMYLCASSLVLQGTENTIYFGEGSWLTVV.

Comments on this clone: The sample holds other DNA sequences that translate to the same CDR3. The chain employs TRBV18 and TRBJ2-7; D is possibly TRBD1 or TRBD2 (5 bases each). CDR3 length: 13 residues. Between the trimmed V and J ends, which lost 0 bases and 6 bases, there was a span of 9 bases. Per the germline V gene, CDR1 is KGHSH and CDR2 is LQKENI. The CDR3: CASSPPGTTEQYF. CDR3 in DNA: TGTGCCAGCTCACCACCGGGGACGACCGAGCAGTACTTC.

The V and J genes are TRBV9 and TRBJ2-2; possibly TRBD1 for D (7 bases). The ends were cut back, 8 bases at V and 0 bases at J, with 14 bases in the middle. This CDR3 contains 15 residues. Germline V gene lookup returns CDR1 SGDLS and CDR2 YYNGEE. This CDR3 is CASTQGGSNTGELFF. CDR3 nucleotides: TGTGCCAGTACCCAGGGGGGATCGAACACCGGGGAGCTGTTTTTT.

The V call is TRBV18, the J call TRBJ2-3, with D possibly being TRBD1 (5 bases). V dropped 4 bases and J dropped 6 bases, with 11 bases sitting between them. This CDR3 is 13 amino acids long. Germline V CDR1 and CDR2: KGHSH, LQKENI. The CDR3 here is CASSLGQPDTQYF. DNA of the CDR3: TGTGCCAGCTCACTAGGACAACCGGATACGCAGTATTTT.

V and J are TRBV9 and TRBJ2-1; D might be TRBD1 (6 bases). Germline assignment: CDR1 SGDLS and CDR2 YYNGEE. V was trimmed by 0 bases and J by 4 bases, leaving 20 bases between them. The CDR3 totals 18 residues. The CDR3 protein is CASSVAQQGLRLYNEQFF. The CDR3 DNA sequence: TGTGCCAGCAGCGTAGCTCAACAGGGCCTAAGACTTTACAATGAGCAGTTCTTC.

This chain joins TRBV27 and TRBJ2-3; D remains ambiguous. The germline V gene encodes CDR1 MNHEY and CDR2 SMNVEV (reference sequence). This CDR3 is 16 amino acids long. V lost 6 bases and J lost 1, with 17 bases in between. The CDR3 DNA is TGTGCCAGCAGCCCAATCCGCTTTGGGGGCACAGATACGCAGTATTTT. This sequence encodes CASSPIRFGGTDTQYF.

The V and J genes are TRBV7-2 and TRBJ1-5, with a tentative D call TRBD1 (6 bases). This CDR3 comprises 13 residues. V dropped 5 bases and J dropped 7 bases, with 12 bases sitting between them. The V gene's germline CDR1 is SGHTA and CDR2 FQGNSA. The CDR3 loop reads CASSPVGAQPQHF. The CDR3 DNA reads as TGTGCCAGCAGCCCTGTGGGGGCACAGCCCCAGCATTTT.

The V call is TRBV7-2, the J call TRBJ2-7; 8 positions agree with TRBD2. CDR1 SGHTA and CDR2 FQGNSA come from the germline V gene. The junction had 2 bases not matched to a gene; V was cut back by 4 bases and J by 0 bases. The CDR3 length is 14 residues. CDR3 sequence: CASSSSGYSYEQYF. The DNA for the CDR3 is TGTGCCAGCAGCTCTAGCGGGTACTCCTACGAGCAGTACTTC.

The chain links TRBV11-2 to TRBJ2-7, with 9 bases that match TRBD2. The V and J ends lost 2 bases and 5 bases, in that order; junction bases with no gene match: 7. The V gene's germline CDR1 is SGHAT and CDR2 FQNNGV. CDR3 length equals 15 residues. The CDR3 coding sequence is TGTGCCAGCAGCTTACTCGGGACTAGCCCCCACGAGCAGTACTTC. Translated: CASSLLGTSPHEQYF. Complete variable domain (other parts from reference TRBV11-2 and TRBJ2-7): EAGVAQSPRYKIIEKRQSVAFWCNPISGHATLYWYQQILGQGPKLLIQFQNNGVVDDSQLPKDRFSAERLKGVDSTLKIQPAKLEDSAVYLCASSLLGTSPHEQYFGPGTRLTVT.

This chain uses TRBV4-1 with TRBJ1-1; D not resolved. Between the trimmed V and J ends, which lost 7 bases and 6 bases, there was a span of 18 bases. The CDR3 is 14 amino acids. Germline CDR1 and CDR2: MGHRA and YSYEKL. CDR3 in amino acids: CASKIGVGRSEAFF. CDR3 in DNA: TGCGCCAGCAAAATTGGGGTAGGGAGATCTGAAGCTTTCTTT.

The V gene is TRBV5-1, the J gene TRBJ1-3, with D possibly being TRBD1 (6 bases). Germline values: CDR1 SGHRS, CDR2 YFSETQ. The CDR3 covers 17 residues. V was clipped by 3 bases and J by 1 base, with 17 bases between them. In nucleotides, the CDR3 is TGCGCCAGCAGCTGGGGCCCCGGGGGCGGTTCTGGAAACACCATATATTTT. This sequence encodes CASSWGPGGGSGNTIYF.

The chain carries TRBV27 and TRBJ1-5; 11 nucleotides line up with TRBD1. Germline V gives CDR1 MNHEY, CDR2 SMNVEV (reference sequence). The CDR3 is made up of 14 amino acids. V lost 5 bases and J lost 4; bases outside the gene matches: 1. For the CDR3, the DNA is TGTGCCAGCAGTAGGGACAGGGGGAATCAGCCCCAGCATTTT. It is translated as CASSRDRGNQPQHF.